The sample holds many counts of the clone carrying this TCR beta chain. Its target is unknown. This CDR3 contains 14 residues. Per the germline V gene, CDR1 is DFQATT and CDR2 is SNEGSKA (reference sequence). Trimming pared 1 base from V and 0 bases from J, leaving 7 bases between. TCRdb called the 5' RACE reads again in MiXCR, with one record for every CDR3 protein. This table holds under 40,000 distinct CDR3 sequences, roughly 5.6% found once. This sample is part of a study of spatial heterogeneity in lung cancer. About the research overall: The average appearance count of each unique TCR and UMI combination in raw reads was more than ten.

Overall study findings and caveats: Blood carried ubiquitous expanded tumor TCRs more at resection than follow-up.

Time point reported: sample taken at primary tumor resection. Whole RNA came from tumor, nontumor lung or frozen PBMC and was sequenced without being sorted. The specimen was PBMCs, collected at surgery. The receptor comes from a female donor with early-stage non-small cell lung cancer. V and J are TRBV20-1 and TRBJ2-1, with D unclear. DNA of the CDR3: TGCAGTGCTAGAGGCAGGTTCTCCTACAATGAGCAGTTCTTC. Protein sequence: CSARGRFSYNEQFF.